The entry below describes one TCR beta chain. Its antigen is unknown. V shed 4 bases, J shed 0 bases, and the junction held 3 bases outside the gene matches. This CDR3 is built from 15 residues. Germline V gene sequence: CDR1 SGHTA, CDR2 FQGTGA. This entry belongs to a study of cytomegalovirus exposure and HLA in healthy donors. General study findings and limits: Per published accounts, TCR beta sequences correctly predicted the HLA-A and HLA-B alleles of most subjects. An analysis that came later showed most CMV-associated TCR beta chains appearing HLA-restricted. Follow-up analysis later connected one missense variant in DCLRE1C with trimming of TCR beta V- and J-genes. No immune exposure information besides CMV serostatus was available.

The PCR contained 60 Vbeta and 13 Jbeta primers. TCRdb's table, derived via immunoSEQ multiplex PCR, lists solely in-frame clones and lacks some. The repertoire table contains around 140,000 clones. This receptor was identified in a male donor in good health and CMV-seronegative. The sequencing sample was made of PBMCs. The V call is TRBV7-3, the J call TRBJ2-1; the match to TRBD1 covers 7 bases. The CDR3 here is CASSSGQSSYNEQFF. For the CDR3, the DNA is TGTGCCAGCAGCTCGGGACAGAGCTCCTACAATGAGCAGTTCTTC.